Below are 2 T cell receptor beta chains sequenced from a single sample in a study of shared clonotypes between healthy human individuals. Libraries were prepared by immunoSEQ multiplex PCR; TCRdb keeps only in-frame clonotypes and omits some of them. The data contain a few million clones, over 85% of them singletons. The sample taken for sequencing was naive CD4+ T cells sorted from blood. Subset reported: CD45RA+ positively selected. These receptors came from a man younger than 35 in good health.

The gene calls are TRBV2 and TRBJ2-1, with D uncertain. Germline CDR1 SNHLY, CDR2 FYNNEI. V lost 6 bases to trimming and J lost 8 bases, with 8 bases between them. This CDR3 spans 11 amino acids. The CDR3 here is CASSPVYEQFF. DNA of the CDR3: TGTGCCAGCAGCCCCGTTTATGAGCAGTTCTTC.

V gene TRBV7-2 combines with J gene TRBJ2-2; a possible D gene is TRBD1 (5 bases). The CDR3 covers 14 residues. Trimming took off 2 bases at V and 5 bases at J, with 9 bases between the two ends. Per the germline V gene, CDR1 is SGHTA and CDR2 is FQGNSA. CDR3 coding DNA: TGTGCCAGCAGCTTAAATCAGGGTACCGGGGAGCTGTTTTTT. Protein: CASSLNQGTGELFF. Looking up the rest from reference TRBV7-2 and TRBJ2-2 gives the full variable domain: GAGVSQSPSNKVTEKGKDVELRCDPISGHTALYWYRQSLGQGLEFLIYFQGNSAPDKSGLPSDRFSAERTGGSVSTLTIQRTQQEDSAVYLCASSLNQGTGELFFGEGSRLTVL.